One and the same sample provided the 30 T cell receptor beta chains below, sequenced in a study of beta chain features in type 1 diabetes. The study's findings and limits: When Type 1 diabetes patients were examined, their TCRB CDR3s proved moderately but significantly shorter in all four CD4+ subsets.

What was sequenced were expressed TCRB transcripts, since all of the isolated RNA had been reverse transcribed. Profiled with immunoSEQ multiplex PCR; TCRdb holds only in-frame clones, not every one. In the table there are about 360,000 clones, roughly 12% of which are singletons. For these TCRs, the target antigens are not known. Sequencing was carried out using naive CD4+ T cells from blood. The receptor source for this set is a woman between 18 and 30 years old with type 1 diabetes.

The V and J genes are TRBV28 and TRBJ2-5; D is unresolved. Germline CDR1 MDHEN, CDR2 SYDVKM. Trimming pared 6 bases from V and 4 bases from J, leaving 6 bases between. This CDR3 contains 11 residues. The DNA of the CDR3 is TGTGCCAGCAGGGGCTCAGAGACCCAGTACTTC. This translates into CASRGSETQYF.

This clone has more than one count but fewer than ten. The V gene is TRBV5-1, the J gene TRBJ2-7; possibly TRBD1 for D (6 bases). CDR3 length equals 16 residues. The germline V gene has CDR1 SGHRS and CDR2 YFSETQ. Trimming took off 0 bases at V and 3 bases at J, with 16 bases between the two ends. The CDR3 reads CASSLGSGTPIYEQYF. DNA of the CDR3: TGCGCCAGCAGCTTGGGTTCCGGGACACCTATCTACGAGCAGTACTTC.

The chain is built from TRBV6-4 and TRBJ2-1; D ambiguous. CDR1 is MRHNA, CDR2 SNTAGT, per germline. V gave up 4 bases and J gave up 9 bases, with 13 bases separating them. The CDR3 is made up of 13 amino acids. CDR3 in DNA: TGTGCCAGCAGTGCAGTGAGATGGGCTGAGCAGTTCTTC. Translation: CASSAVRWAEQFF.

The rearrangement joins TRBV29-1 to TRBJ2-1; 8 nucleotides align to TRBD2. Germline V CDR1 and CDR2: SQVTM, ANQGSEA. This CDR3 is built from 13 residues. V gave up 4 bases and J gave up 5 bases; unmatched junction bases: 4. The CDR3 nucleotides read TGCAGCGTTGGGGCGGGGGGCAACAATGAGCAGTTCTTC. Translating it yields CSVGAGGNNEQFF.

J is TRBJ2-1 and V is TRBV5-4; 14 bases line up with TRBD2. The ends lost 3 bases at V and 4 bases at J; junction bases unmatched: 6. In germline, CDR1 is SGHNT, CDR2 YYREEE (reference sequence). This CDR3 has 17 amino acids. The CDR3 here is CASSWRLAGGIYNEQFF. CDR3 coding DNA: TGTGCCAGCAGCTGGAGACTAGCGGGAGGGATATACAATGAGCAGTTCTTC.

The rearrangement uses TRBV9 and TRBJ1-6, with D perhaps matching TRBD1 (5 bases). V lost 4 bases to trimming and J lost 10 bases, with 18 bases between them. Germline CDR1 and CDR2: SGDLS and YYNGEE. The CDR3 is 15 amino acids. This chain's CDR3 is CASSSTSTGASPLHF. CDR3 bases: TGTGCCAGCAGCTCCACCTCAACAGGAGCCTCACCCCTCCACTTT.

This sequence joins TRBV2 and TRBJ2-1, with a tentative D call TRBD2 (5 bases). The CDR3 is 12 residues long. Germline loops: CDR1 SNHLY, CDR2 FYNNEI. Between the trimmed V and J ends, which lost 6 bases and 5 bases, there was a span of 8 bases. CDR3 region: CASRALDNEQFF. Written as DNA, the CDR3 is TGTGCCAGCAGGGCACTAGACAATGAGCAGTTCTTC.

V is TRBV2 and J is TRBJ2-7, with a possible D match to TRBD2 (5 bases). The CDR3 contains 15 residues. V gave up 1 base and J gave up 4 bases, with 14 bases separating them. Per germline, CDR1 SNHLY and CDR2 FYNNEI. CDR3 nucleotides: TGTGCCAGCAGTGAAGAGGTGACGGGGAGTTACGAGCAGTACTTC. Translated, it gives CASSEEVTGSYEQYF.

The chain has TRBV12-5 and TRBJ2-3, with a tentative D call TRBD1 (6 bases). This CDR3 contains 14 residues. Germline loops: CDR1 LGHNT, CDR2 FRNRAP. The germline V and J ends were trimmed by 1 base and 6 bases, with 11 bases remaining between them. The DNA for the CDR3 is TGTGCTAGTGGTTTGGGACAGGCCTCCGATACGCAGTATTTT. It yields the protein CASGLGQASDTQYF.

This clone has more than one count but fewer than ten. This chain links TRBV7-9 with TRBJ2-7, with D possibly TRBD2 on 6 matching bases. The CDR3 length is 13 residues. The germline gives CDR1 SEHNR, CDR2 FQNEAQ (reference sequence). Trimming took off 5 bases at V and 6 bases at J, with 14 bases between the two ends. CDR3 in amino acids: CASSVRDGGEQYF. The CDR3, as DNA: TGTGCCAGCAGCGTCAGGGACGGGGGCGAGCAGTACTTC.

This chain links TRBV9 with TRBJ2-3; 9 nucleotides line up with TRBD2. The germline gives CDR1 SGDLS, CDR2 YYNGEE. CDR3 length equals 20 residues. V lost 4 bases, J lost 0 bases, and 18 bases stayed unmatched. For the CDR3, the DNA is TGTGCCAGCAGCCCGTGGACTAGCGTCATAGGTTACCCTAGCACAGATACGCAGTATTTT. Its protein is CASSPWTSVIGYPSTDTQYF. The full variable domain, its missing parts supplied by reference TRBV9 and TRBJ2-3, is DSGVTQTPKHLITATGQRVTLRCSPRSGDLSVYWYQQSLDQGLQFLIQYYNGEERAKGNILERFSAQQFPDLHSELNLSSLELGDSALYFCASSPWTSVIGYPSTDTQYFGPGTRLTVL.

This chain connects TRBV9 to TRBJ2-3; 9 bases align to TRBD2. The CDR3 has 16 residues. Germline V gene sequence: CDR1 SGDLS, CDR2 YYNGEE. V shed 2 bases, J shed 6 bases, and the junction held 10 bases outside the gene matches. CDR3 bases: TGTGCCAGCAGCGTGGGGGCTAGCGGGGTTGCCGATACGCAGTATTTT. This sequence encodes CASSVGASGVADTQYF.

The chain combines TRBV19 with TRBJ2-7; tentatively, D is TRBD1 (5 bases). The ends were cut back, 7 bases at V and 5 bases at J, with 9 bases in the middle. The CDR3 is 11 amino acids. Germline V lookup: CDR1 LNHDA, CDR2 SQIVND (reference sequence). The chain's CDR3 is CASNGAHEQYF. The CDR3 DNA follows: TGTGCCAGTAATGGGGCCCACGAGCAGTACTTC.

This clone has a handful of counts. V usage is TRBV6-6 and J usage is TRBJ1-2, with 10 bases fitting TRBD1. The CDR3 length is 14 residues. Looked up from germline, CDR1 is MNHNY and CDR2 is SVGAGI (reference sequence). V dropped 6 bases and J dropped 4; count of bases not matched to a gene: 5. The CDR3: CASRTGQGGYGYTF. The CDR3 DNA sequence: TGTGCCAGCAGAACAGGACAGGGGGGCTATGGCTACACCTTC.

This clone was counted between two and nine times. V and J are TRBV5-4 and TRBJ2-2; possibly TRBD1 for D (5 bases). The ends were cut back, 0 bases at V and 5 bases at J, with 14 bases in the middle. The CDR3 consists of 16 residues. The germline V gene has CDR1 SGHNT and CDR2 YYREEE (reference sequence). The CDR3 sequence is CASSLEFSKGTGELFF. The DNA of the CDR3 is TGTGCCAGCAGCTTGGAATTCTCCAAGGGGACCGGGGAGCTGTTTTTT.

J is TRBJ2-7 and V is TRBV7-2; weak D call: TRBD2 (6 bases). The CDR3 spans 14 residues. V was trimmed by 5 bases and J by 2 bases, leaving 13 bases between them. From germline, CDR1 is SGHTA and CDR2 FQGNSA. CDR3: CASSLSGSTYEQYF. The CDR3 region has the DNA TGTGCCAGCAGCCTTAGCGGAAGTACCTACGAGCAGTACTTC.

V and J are TRBV10-3 and TRBJ1-2, with 8 bases that match TRBD1. Per the germline V gene, CDR1 is ENHRY and CDR2 is SYGVKD. V shed 3 bases and J 1 base; nucleotides not matched to a gene: 7. The CDR3 runs 16 residues. This CDR3 reads CAISDGTGADNYGYTF. The CDR3 bases are TGTGCCATCAGTGACGGGACAGGCGCCGATAACTATGGCTACACCTTC.

This clone has a handful of counts. The V gene is TRBV6-5, the J gene TRBJ2-5, with a tentative D call TRBD1 (6 bases). This CDR3 has 14 amino acids. Trimming pared 8 bases from V and 2 bases from J, leaving 15 bases between. CDR1 is MNHEY, CDR2 SVGAGI, per germline. The CDR3 region has the DNA TGTGCCAGCCGAACAGGGAACTTACAAGAGACCCAGTACTTC. This translates into CASRTGNLQETQYF.

This chain connects TRBV7-8 to TRBJ2-7; 9 nucleotides agree with TRBD1. CDR1 SGHVS and CDR2 FQNEAQ come from the germline V gene. Trimming removed 5 bases from V and 1 base from J; junction bases left unmatched: 12. The CDR3 contains 17 residues. CDR3 loop: CASSGRAGQGPSYEQYF. The DNA of the CDR3 is TGTGCCAGCAGCGGCCGTGCAGGACAGGGGCCATCCTACGAGCAGTACTTC.

The chain joins TRBV19 to TRBJ2-6, with 7 positions matching TRBD2. The germline V gene encodes CDR1 LNHDA and CDR2 SQIVND (reference sequence). V shed 6 bases and J 2 bases; nucleotides not matched to a gene: 7. The CDR3 totals 16 residues. CDR3 region: CASSPGEGAGANVLTF. The CDR3 DNA sequence: TGTGCCAGTAGCCCTGGGGAGGGTGCTGGGGCCAACGTCCTGACTTTC.

This clone showed up just a few times. The chain links TRBV4-2 to TRBJ2-5, with a tentative D call TRBD1 (5 bases). The V and J ends lost 7 bases and 4 bases respectively, with 19 bases between them. Germline lookup yields CDR1 LGHNA and CDR2 YNFKEQ. The CDR3 is 15 residues long. This chain's CDR3 is CASTPTLGRRETQYF. CDR3 nucleotides: TGTGCCAGCACCCCCACCCTGGGGCGCCGAGAGACCCAGTACTTC.

This clone was seen only a few times. The chain carries TRBV11-2 and TRBJ1-1; weak D call: TRBD1 (5 bases). The CDR3 is 14 amino acids. Deletions cut 1 base from V and 5 bases from J, with 11 bases between. The V gene's germline CDR1 is SGHAT and CDR2 FQNNGV. The chain's CDR3 is CASSLGWGGTEAFF. In nucleotides, the CDR3 is TGTGCCAGCAGCTTAGGTTGGGGGGGGACTGAAGCTTTCTTT.

This clone was observed a few times. The gene calls are TRBV4-3 and TRBJ2-1, with D maybe TRBD2 (5 bases). CDR1 is LGHNA, CDR2 YSLEER, per germline. CDR3 length: 12 residues. Trimming removed 0 bases from V and 12 bases from J, with 9 bases in between. This CDR3 reads CASSQETGLQFF. For the CDR3, the DNA is TGCGCCAGCAGCCAAGAAACGGGATTGCAGTTCTTC.

This clone has a handful of counts. The chain couples TRBV7-8 to TRBJ1-1, with TRBD1 matching 8 bases. The CDR3 has 14 amino acids. The trim removed 4 bases at V and 5 bases at J, leaving 6 bases unmatched. Looked up from germline, CDR1 is SGHVS and CDR2 is FQNEAQ. The CDR3 DNA reads TGTGCCAGCAGCTCGCTCAGGGGGCGAACTGAAGCTTTCTTT. Protein: CASSSLRGRTEAFF.

There are a few counts of this clone. This chain uses TRBV4-3 with TRBJ2-1; 9 nucleotides line up with TRBD2. J lost 3 bases, V lost 4 bases, and 4 bases had no gene match. The CDR3 loop spans 15 amino acids. Per germline, CDR1 LGHNA and CDR2 YSLEER. The CDR3 sequence: CASSRSGGDYNEQFF. DNA of the CDR3: TGCGCCAGCAGCCGTAGCGGGGGTGACTACAATGAGCAGTTCTTC.

This clone was seen more than once but under ten times. The chain links TRBV7-2 to TRBJ2-1, with a weak D call TRBD1 (6 bases). Trimming stripped 3 bases from V and 7 bases from J, with 10 bases between. Germline values: CDR1 SGHTA, CDR2 FQGNSA. The CDR3 covers 13 residues. The CDR3 protein is CASSFRGTNEQFF. CDR3 in DNA: TGTGCCAGCAGCTTCAGGGGTACTAATGAGCAGTTCTTC.

This clone was recorded a few times. As DNA, the CDR3 is TGTGCCAGCAGCTTAGCTTCGAGATCTGAAAAACTGTTTTTT. Translated: CASSLASRSEKLFF. The chain couples TRBV7-9 to TRBJ1-4; D is unresolved. CDR1 is SEHNR, CDR2 FQNEAQ, per germline (reference sequence). The CDR3 spans 14 residues. V was shortened by 0 bases and J by 7 bases, with 9 bases between the two germline ends.

The V call is TRBV14, the J call TRBJ2-3; D is perhaps TRBD2 (5 bases). V gave up 4 bases and J gave up 2 bases, with 13 bases separating them. The CDR3 contains 15 residues. Germline loops: CDR1 SGHDN, CDR2 FVKESK. The CDR3 nucleotides are TGTGCCAGCAGCCCACTCAAGAGGGACACAGATACGCAGTATTTT. Amino acids: CASSPLKRDTDTQYF.

V gene TRBV27 combines with J gene TRBJ2-5; 7 nucleotides line up with TRBD1. Trimming at V came to 6 bases and at J to 9 bases, leaving 7 bases not matched to a gene. The CDR3 totals 12 residues. Germline V gives CDR1 MNHEY, CDR2 SMNVEV (reference sequence). The CDR3 sequence: CASSYRGSAQYF. Here the CDR3 DNA reads TGTGCCAGCAGCTACAGGGGTTCGGCCCAGTACTTC.

J is TRBJ2-7 and V is TRBV18; 8 bases align to TRBD1. The CDR3 is 16 residues long. Germline-derived CDR1 and CDR2 are KGHSH and LQKENI. Unmatched junction bases numbered 8, after V lost 4 bases and J lost 0 bases. As DNA, the CDR3 is TGTGCCAGCTCACGGGTCTCGGGACAGGCCTCCTACGAGCAGTACTTC. Protein sequence: CASSRVSGQASYEQYF.